This T cell receptor (beta chain) was observed in a study of response to subunit inactivated influenza vaccine. Trimming left V 0 bases short and J 5 bases short, with 11 bases between. Germline V gives CDR1 DFQATT, CDR2 SNEGSKA (reference sequence). The CDR3 consists of 14 residues. TCRdb fed the RT-PCR reads into MiXCR, producing one record per CDR3 protein. The repertoire consists of hundreds of thousands of distinct CDR3 sequences, with around a sixth occurring once and the leading ten covering roughly 12%. This clonotype turned up a few times. The rearrangement joins TRBV20-1 to TRBJ2-1, with a weak D call TRBD2 (6 bases). The source is a man aged 45-65 years who received an inactivated influenza vaccine. The sequenced sample was PBMCs from blood, obtained 11 to 12 days after vaccination. CDR3 loop: CSARDPRGNNEQFF. As DNA, the CDR3 is TGCAGTGCTAGAGATCCCCGCGGGAACAATGAGCAGTTCTTC.